This T cell receptor beta chain stems from a study of beta chain features in type 1 diabetes. A single heparinised blood sample, averaging approximately 100 mL, was obtained per donor. CD45RO/CCR7/CD25/CD127/CD95/CD27 sorting isolated CD4+ naive, central memory, regulatory and stem cell-like memory cells. Sorting gave populations that all exceeded 95% purity. General study findings and limits: Researchers cautioned that cDNA sequencing could over-represent cells with high TCR expression. Shorter TCRB CDR3s, moderately but significantly so, marked every one of the four CD4+ subsets in Type 1 diabetes patients.

All of the isolated RNA was reverse transcribed, so expressed TCRB transcripts were sequenced. Using immunoSEQ multiplex PCR, the repertoire was profiled, and TCRdb retains in-frame clones only, with some absent. The sample holds about 390,000 clones, around a tenth seen once. The V gene's germline CDR1 is MNHNS and CDR2 SASEGT. Trimming at V came to 3 bases and at J to 8 bases, leaving 1 base not matched to a gene. There are 13 residues in the CDR3. This clone has only a few counts. The antigen remains undetermined. The sample carries other DNA sequences with the same CDR3. This clonotype was obtained from a man aged 30 to 39 with type 1 diabetes. The chain joins TRBV6-1 to TRBJ1-4; 9 bases fit TRBD1. The sequencing sample was made of central memory CD4+ T cells from blood. The CDR3 DNA follows: TGTGCCAGCAGTGAGGGACAGGGCGAAAAACTGTTTTTT. Amino acid sequence: CASSEGQGEKLFF.